The rows below give T cell receptor beta chains drawn from one sample of a study of CXCR3-negative and CXCR3-positive naive CD8 T cells. TCRdb re-called the 5' RACE reads and shows each CDR3 protein once, DNA omitted. The sample has 120,000 to 150,000 distinct CDR3 sequences, and its top ten clones hold about 0.3%. Material for sequencing was naive CXCR3+ CD8+ T cells from blood. The receptor source for this set is a human donor in good health. Some clones in this sample may be carry-over from other donors' samples. Each CDR3 is given with its conserved first and last residue.

j_call v_call cdr3_aa
TRBJ2-7 TRBV29-1 CSVETDSSYEQYF
TRBJ2-7 TRBV27 CASRPGTGLSPYEQYF
TRBJ2-7 TRBV4-1 CASSQEGAGGGRSYEQYF
TRBJ1-6 TRBV7-6 CASSTYREARLNSPLHF
TRBJ2-7 TRBV29-1 CSVLDRIEQYF
TRBJ2-7 TRBV20-1 CSARAPAQGYEQYF
TRBJ2-6 TRBV29-1 CSVWEPLIKTGGLAGANVLTF
TRBJ2-3 TRBV27 CASSSNTLTDTQYF
TRBJ2-1 TRBV10-3 CAISEAGVGNEQFF
TRBJ2-7 TRBV29-1 CSGVETGDYEQYF
TRBJ2-7 TRBV7-9 CASSFEQGAYEQYF
TRBJ2-7 TRBV4-1 CASSQGYSTYEQYF
TRBJ1-2 TRBV12-3/TRBV12-4 CVSMPGQGVDGYTF
TRBJ2-5 TRBV6-5 CASSSGAGGQETQYF
TRBJ2-7 TRBV7-2 CASSLAGEGTYEQYF
TRBJ2-7 TRBV5-1 CASMGTSGFYEQYF
TRBJ2-2 TRBV12-3/TRBV12-4 CASSPLAGAYTGELFF
TRBJ2-1 TRBV29-1 CSVTSGTAYNEQFF
TRBJ2-7 TRBV10-1 CASSESWRENNEQYF
TRBJ1-1 TRBV12-3/TRBV12-4 CASRQGTGANTEAFF
TRBJ2-1 TRBV20-1 CSARDILAGVRDEQFF
TRBJ2-3 TRBV20-1 CSAREGPHRTDTQYF
TRBJ2-7 TRBV5-1 CASSLSRGDSYEQYF
TRBJ2-3 TRBV27 CASSAIQGAPNTDTQYF
TRBJ2-5 TRBV27 CASSSLSGGVETQYF
TRBJ1-2 TRBV12-3/TRBV12-4 CASSSSRMDPPGSYGYTF
TRBJ1-2 TRBV10-3 CAIRGSTGNGYTF
TRBJ2-2 TRBV7-9 CAIIFRKGELFF
TRBJ1-2 TRBV7-9 CASSSSWDRYGYTF
TRBJ2-7 TRBV7-3 CASSNRDRGDEQYF
TRBJ2-7 TRBV3-1 CASSHEPEAYEQYF
TRBJ2-7 TRBV5-1 CASSFEGEYEQYF
TRBJ2-7 TRBV7-9 CASSLKSGPSSYEQYF
TRBJ2-7 TRBV11-2 CASSLAGQLYEQYF
TRBJ2-1 TRBV5-1 CASGGPLYNEQFF
TRBJ1-1 TRBV12-3/TRBV12-4 CASSLGTGYTEAFF
TRBJ1-5 TRBV7-2 CASSLAGDSYQPQHF
TRBJ1-1 TRBV27 CASSLLGLLNTEAFF
TRBJ2-5 TRBV29-1 CSVEDAGETQYF
TRBJ2-1 TRBV24-1 CATSDLEEADYNEQFF
TRBJ2-1 TRBV7-2 CASSLATAYNEQFF
TRBJ2-5 TRBV4-1 CASSQEIFGQGTQYF
TRBJ1-1 TRBV5-6 CASSLVRAGNTEAFF
TRBJ2-1 TRBV5-5 CASSLYPAPSGNEQFF
TRBJ1-2 TRBV12-3/TRBV12-4 CASSDREVGYTF
TRBJ2-7 TRBV13 CASSLSGGKWEQYF
TRBJ2-1 TRBV3-1 CASSRPGTSGYNEQFF
TRBJ1-2 TRBV4-2 CATLGQGSDGYGYTF
TRBJ2-2 TRBV6-2/TRBV6-3 CASQHPGRQTGELFF
TRBJ2-4 TRBV12-3/TRBV12-4 CASATIHAKNIQYF
TRBJ2-7 TRBV4-3 CASSQDTGPYGQYF
TRBJ2-5 TRBV6-5 CASSYSMGPSGRGETQYF
TRBJ2-7 TRBV7-3 CASSRDGAEQYF